This T cell receptor beta chain was found in a study of regulatory T cells in long-lasting Graves disease. Points from the study as a whole: New patients shared fewer public clonotypes (roughly 910) than persistent patients did (fewer than 3,000). Persistent-disease Graves' patients showed less TCR diversity than new cases.

Time point described: persistent/refractory GD, antithyroid drugs over 5 years with positive TRAb. The TCR library used RNA extracted from PBMCs. In each case, Graves' disease was diagnosed per American Thyroid Association guidelines. The patient group derived from an endocrinology department in Xi'an, China. Arm-PCR of CDR3 regions and iRepertoire HTBI primers were the basis on which TCR beta libraries were built. TCRdb independently ran MiXCR on the multiplex PCR reads; one entry per CDR3 protein. The sample includes a few hundred thousand distinct CDR3 sequences, 20% to 30% of them seen just once. There are many counts of this clonotype. Its antigen is unknown. The CDR3 extends over 14 amino acids. Germline values: CDR1 SEHNR, CDR2 FQNEAQ (reference sequence). J was trimmed by 7 bases and V by 6 bases; bases with no gene match: 8.

The chain carries TRBV7-9 and TRBJ1-4; TRBD1 matches at 7 bases. The receptor's source is a female donor with Graves disease. This sample comprised peripheral blood mononuclear cells (PBMCs), obtained when the disease was refractory, from a patient treated with antithyroid drugs. The CDR3 loop is CASSQTGTAEKLFF. In nucleotides, the CDR3 is TGTGCCAGCAGTCAAACCGGGACAGCTGAAAAACTGTTTTTT.